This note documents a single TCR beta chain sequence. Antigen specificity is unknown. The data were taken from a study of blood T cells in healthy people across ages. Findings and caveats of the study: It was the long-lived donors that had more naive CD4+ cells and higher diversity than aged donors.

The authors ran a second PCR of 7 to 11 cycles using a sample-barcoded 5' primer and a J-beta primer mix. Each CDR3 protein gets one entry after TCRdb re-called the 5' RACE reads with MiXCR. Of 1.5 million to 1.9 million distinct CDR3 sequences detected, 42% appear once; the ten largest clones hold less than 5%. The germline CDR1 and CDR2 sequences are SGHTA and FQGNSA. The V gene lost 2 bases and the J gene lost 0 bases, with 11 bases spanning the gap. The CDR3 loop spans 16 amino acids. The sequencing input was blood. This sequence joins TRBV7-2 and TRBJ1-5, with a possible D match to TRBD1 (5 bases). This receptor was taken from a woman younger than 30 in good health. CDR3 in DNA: TGTGCCAGCAGCTTACGGGACGGATATAGCAATCAGCCCCAGCATTTT. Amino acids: CASSLRDGYSNQPQHF.